The 10 T cell receptor beta chains below were found in one sample sequenced in a study of response to subunit inactivated influenza vaccine. A single record per CDR3 protein comes from TCRdb applying MiXCR to the RT-PCR reads. The data show some 600,000 distinct CDR3 sequences, 14% seen once. Here the sequenced sample was PBMCs from blood, taken 14 days before vaccination. These receptors all come from a man in his forties or fifties who received an inactivated influenza vaccine.

This chain connects TRBV4-1 to TRBJ2-7; D is uncertain. Germline values: CDR1 MGHRA, CDR2 YSYEKL. The CDR3 runs to 18 residues. Trimming cost V 1 base and J 6 bases, with 25 bases left between them. CDR3 nucleotide sequence: TGCGCCAGCAGCCAAGTAGAGAGTCTTACCGGGTTCGTTGGCGAGCAGTACTTC. This gives the protein CASSQVESLTGFVGEQYF.

Only a few counts were recorded for this clonotype. The genes are TRBV10-3 and TRBJ2-3; either TRBD1 or TRBD2 may fit D (5 bases each). Germline V gene lookup returns CDR1 ENHRY and CDR2 SYGVKD. The CDR3 has 16 residues. The V gene lost 2 bases and the J gene lost 0 bases, with 12 bases spanning the gap. The DNA for the CDR3 is TGTGCCATCAGTGAGGGGGGTGGCAGGAGCACAGATACGCAGTATTTT. It yields the protein CAISEGGGRSTDTQYF.

This clonotype has more than one count but fewer than ten. The V and J genes are TRBV4-2 and TRBJ2-5; the match to TRBD2 covers 11 bases. CDR1 and CDR2 from the germline V gene are LGHNA and YNFKEQ. The V gene end was trimmed by 3 bases and the J gene end by 3 bases; junction bases not matched to a gene: 6. This CDR3 is built from 16 residues. Here the CDR3 DNA reads TGTGCCAGCAGCCAGGTCGGGACTAGCGGAAAAGAGACCCAGTACTTC. Protein: CASSQVGTSGKETQYF.

The chain links TRBV7-9 to TRBJ2-1, with TRBD2 matching over 14 bases. The CDR3 length is 16 residues. V was clipped by 2 bases and J by 7 bases; unmatched bases: 4. Germline V gene data show CDR1 as SEHNR and CDR2 as FQNEAQ (reference sequence). The CDR3, as DNA: TGTGCCAGCAGCTTAACGGGACTAGCGGGAGAGAATGAGCAGTTCTTC. It specifies CASSLTGLAGENEQFF.

This rearrangement joins TRBV5-6 to TRBJ2-5; weak D call: TRBD1 (6 bases). The germline CDR1 and CDR2 sequences are SGHDT and YYEEEE. This CDR3 has 17 residues. V lost 0 bases to trimming and J lost 2 bases, with 17 bases between them. The CDR3 loop reads CASSLAQDSFYQETQYF. The CDR3 DNA reads as TGTGCCAGCAGCTTGGCACAGGACAGCTTTTATCAAGAGACCCAGTACTTC.

This clonotype has a count of ten or more. One end of the junction varies from germline; a read error may be responsible. J is TRBJ1-5 and V is TRBV7-9; D gene ambiguous. The CDR3 spans 12 residues. CDR1 is SEHNR, CDR2 FQNEAQ, per germline (reference sequence). CDR3 DNA: TGTGCCAGCAGTTTAGGTAGTCAGCCCCAGCATTTT. Translation: CASSLGSQPQHF.

The chain couples TRBV11-2 to TRBJ1-1, with a weak D call TRBD1 (5 bases). Trimming left V 5 bases short and J 11 bases short, with 12 bases between. CDR1 is SGHAT and CDR2 is FQNNGV in the germline V gene. This CDR3 has 11 amino acids. CDR3 loop: CASSRGEWAFF. In nucleotides, the CDR3 is TGTGCCAGCAGCCGGGGGGAATGGGCTTTCTTT.

The gene calls are TRBV2 and TRBJ2-3; D not resolved. The CDR3 contains 13 residues. Trimming took off 6 bases at V and 1 base at J, with 8 bases between the two ends. Germline lookup yields CDR1 SNHLY and CDR2 FYNNEI. CDR3 protein: CASRNGGTDTQYF. As DNA, the CDR3 is TGTGCCAGCAGAAACGGAGGCACAGATACGCAGTATTTT.

J is TRBJ2-3 and V is TRBV20-1; a weak D match, TRBD2 (7 bases). The V end lost 2 bases, the J end lost 1 base, and 13 bases lay between the germline ends. Germline V gene lookup returns CDR1 DFQATT and CDR2 SNEGSKA (reference sequence). This CDR3 is 15 amino acids long. Here the CDR3 reads CSARRGGPGTDTQYF. In nucleotides, the CDR3 is TGCAGTGCTAGAAGGGGGGGGCCTGGCACAGATACGCAGTATTTT.

The chain recombines TRBV29-1 with TRBJ2-1, with 13 positions matching TRBD2. This CDR3 is 15 amino acids long. V trimming: 3 bases; J trimming: 6 bases; junction bases outside the gene matches: 5. The V gene's germline CDR1 is SQVTM and CDR2 ANQGSEA. The chain's CDR3 is CSVDRRLAGGNEQFF. CDR3 coding DNA: TGCAGCGTTGATCGGCGACTAGCGGGAGGCAATGAGCAGTTCTTC.